The 19 T cell receptor beta chains listed next were all sequenced from one sample in a study of vaccination effects on CD4 cells after COVID-19. The repertoire was sequenced with immunoSEQ multiplex PCR; TCRdb's copy has only in-frame clones and lacks some. The table has approximately 29,000 clones, just over 70% seen once; the top ten hold 28%. These TCRs are of unknown antigen specificity. ViraFEST expansion of antigen-specific CD4+ T cells with viral peptide pools preceded sequencing. Culture proceeded for approximately nine days, and CD4+ T cells were then isolated. Sometime from March through December 2020, the person acquired a SARS-CoV-2 infection that PCR confirmed. The sample here was CD4+ T cells from PBMCs cultured with a peptide pool, taken before COVID-19 vaccination. These receptors were obtained from a human donor who had a prior SARS-CoV-2 infection.

This clone was picked up a small number of times. This chain links TRBV7-9 with TRBJ1-1, with D maybe TRBD1 (5 bases). This CDR3 has 12 residues. Between the trimmed V and J ends, which lost 0 bases and 10 bases, there was a span of 9 bases. CDR1 SEHNR and CDR2 FQNEAQ come from the germline V gene (reference sequence). CDR3 in amino acids: CASSLAGLGAFF. CDR3 nucleotide sequence: TGTGCCAGCAGCTTAGCGGGGCTGGGAGCTTTCTTT.

This clone counts as medium-sized. The V and J genes are TRBV6-6 and TRBJ2-7; TRBD1 matches 9 bases. V was clipped by 6 bases and J by 5 bases; unmatched bases: 8. This CDR3 has 14 residues. The germline CDR1 and CDR2 sequences are MNHNY and SVGAGI (reference sequence). CDR3 residues: CASSMGQGAHEQYF. DNA for the CDR3: TGTGCCAGCAGCATGGGACAGGGTGCCCACGAGCAGTACTTC.

The gene calls are TRBV5-4 and TRBJ2-1, with 11 bases that match TRBD2. V lost 4 bases to trimming and J lost 6 bases; unmatched junction nucleotides: 9. The CDR3 spans 16 residues. Germline V gene sequence: CDR1 SGHNT, CDR2 YYREEE (reference sequence). In DNA form, the CDR3 reads TGTGCCAGCAGCGCACCGGGACTAGCGGACGTCAATGAGCAGTTCTTC. Protein product: CASSAPGLADVNEQFF.

This clone appeared a few times. V gene TRBV9 combines with J gene TRBJ1-3; D is ambiguous. The germline V and J ends were trimmed by 0 bases and 2 bases, with 9 bases remaining between them. The germline V gene has CDR1 SGDLS and CDR2 YYNGEE. The CDR3 contains 15 residues. The CDR3 loop is CASSVEPTPGNTIYF. The CDR3 nucleotides are TGTGCCAGCAGCGTAGAACCTACCCCTGGAAACACCATATATTTT. Using reference TRBV9 and TRBJ1-3 for the parts outside the CDR3, the full variable domain is DSGVTQTPKHLITATGQRVTLRCSPRSGDLSVYWYQQSLDQGLQFLIQYYNGEERAKGNILERFSAQQFPDLHSELNLSSLELGDSALYFCASSVEPTPGNTIYFGEGSWLTVV.

The J gene is TRBJ1-5, the V gene TRBV18; perhaps TRBD1 as D (5 bases). The ends were cut back, 2 bases at V and 10 bases at J, with 18 bases in the middle. From germline, CDR1 is KGHSH and CDR2 LQKENI. The CDR3 covers 15 residues. CDR3 sequence reads: CASSPTPLGEFPQHF. The CDR3 DNA follows: TGTGCCAGCTCACCAACCCCGTTAGGGGAATTCCCCCAGCATTTT.

This clone was counted a few times. The gene calls are TRBV20-1 and TRBJ2-1, with 9 bases identical to TRBD2. Germline values: CDR1 DFQATT, CDR2 SNEGSKA (reference sequence). The trim removed 3 bases at V and 4 bases at J, leaving 4 bases unmatched. CDR3 length: 14 amino acids. The CDR3 region is CSASRRGGYNEQFF. The CDR3 DNA reads as TGCAGTGCTAGTCGGCGGGGGGGGTACAATGAGCAGTTCTTC.

This chain uses TRBV30 with TRBJ2-3; TRBD2 aligns across 7 bases. The germline V gene has CDR1 GTSNPN and CDR2 SVGIG (reference sequence). There are 14 residues in the CDR3. V lost 7 bases and J lost 0; bases outside the gene matches: 7. CDR3: CAFALAASTDTQYF. The CDR3 DNA follows: TGTGCCTTTGCCCTAGCGGCTAGCACAGATACGCAGTATTTT.

The chain has TRBV19 and TRBJ2-3; D is perhaps TRBD1 or TRBD2 (5 bases each). V was cut by 0 bases and J by 6 bases, with 10 bases left in between. The germline V gene encodes CDR1 LNHDA and CDR2 SQIVND (reference sequence). The CDR3 has 14 amino acids. The CDR3 region is CASSIEEGRDTQYF. The CDR3 bases are TGTGCCAGTAGTATAGAAGAGGGGCGGGATACGCAGTATTTT.

V usage is TRBV7-2 and J usage is TRBJ1-2; D is possibly TRBD1 (6 bases). Germline V lookup: CDR1 SGHTA, CDR2 FQGNSA. The CDR3 covers 17 residues. V lost 1 base, J lost 1 base, and 16 bases lay in between. The CDR3 sequence: CASSLEGHLPGNYGYTF. The CDR3, as DNA: TGTGCCAGCAGCTTAGAGGGACATCTACCTGGTAACTATGGCTACACCTTC.

The chain is built from TRBV6-2 or TRBV6-3 and TRBJ2-2, with 11 bases lining up with TRBD2. Per germline, CDR1 MNHEY and CDR2 SVGEGT. V shed 0 bases, J shed 7 bases, and the junction held 7 bases outside the gene matches. This CDR3 comprises 17 residues. Here the CDR3 DNA reads TGTGCCAGCAGTTACTCCAGACTAGCGGGAATACTCGGGGAGCTGTTTTTT. Residues: CASSYSRLAGILGELFF.

This clone was recorded a few times. The genes are TRBV27 and TRBJ1-1; no clear D gene. Germline CDR1 MNHEY, CDR2 SMNVEV (reference sequence). V lost 3 bases and J 1 base, leaving 15 bases between the germline ends. The CDR3 contains 16 residues. CDR3 in amino acids: CASSLSLYNKNTEAFF. The CDR3 DNA sequence: TGTGCCAGCAGTTTGTCCCTCTACAACAAGAACACTGAAGCTTTCTTT.

The J gene is TRBJ2-3, the V gene TRBV7-6; 7 bases agree with TRBD2. Germline V gives CDR1 SGHVS, CDR2 FNYEAQ. The V and J ends lost 1 base and 6 bases, in that order; junction bases with no gene match: 10. The CDR3 is 16 residues long. CDR3 bases: TGTGCCAGCAGCTTAGGGGCTGCGGGAGTATCGGATACGCAGTATTTT. Its translation is CASSLGAAGVSDTQYF. The variable domain in full, with the rest retrieved from reference TRBV7-6 and TRBJ2-3, is GAGVSQSPRYKVTKRGQDVALRCDPISGHVSLYWYRQALGQGPEFLTYFNYEAQQDKSGLPNDRFSAERPEGSISTLTIQRTEQRDSAMYRCASSLGAAGVSDTQYFGPGTRLTVL.

In nucleotides, the CDR3 is TGTGCCAGCAGTGTCGCGGCAACAGGGGCAGCGAACACCGGGGAGCTGTTTTTT. Translation gives CASSVAATGAANTGELFF. The chain links TRBV6-1 to TRBJ2-2; 7 bases align to TRBD1. The CDR3 consists of 18 residues. Trimming cost V 4 bases and J 0 bases; bases outside gene matches: 11. Germline CDR1 MNHNS, CDR2 SASEGT.

V and J are TRBV18 and TRBJ1-3; possibly TRBD1 for D (6 bases). Germline V gives CDR1 KGHSH, CDR2 LQKENI. The CDR3 runs 18 residues. Trimming took 3 bases from V and 0 from J, leaving 18 bases between them. The CDR3 sequence: CASSPSGGLLSSGNTIYF. In DNA form, the CDR3 reads TGTGCCAGCTCACCGTCGGGGGGGCTTTTAAGCTCTGGAAACACCATATATTTT.

The chain has TRBV11-3 and TRBJ1-2; perhaps TRBD1 as D (5 bases). Germline V gives CDR1 SGHNT, CDR2 YENEEA. The germline V and J ends were trimmed by 1 base and 13 bases, with 19 bases remaining between them. The CDR3 runs 14 residues. CDR3 protein: CASSLGSGSRGCTF. CDR3 DNA: TGTGCCAGCAGCTTAGGCTCGGGGAGCCGGGGGTGCACCTTC.

The V gene is TRBV19, the J gene TRBJ1-2; D uncertain. The V and J ends lost 3 bases and 0 bases respectively, with 11 bases between them. CDR1 and CDR2 from the germline V gene are LNHDA and SQIVND (reference sequence). There are 15 residues in the CDR3. CDR3 protein: CASSIHSGPNYGYTF. For the CDR3, the DNA is TGTGCCAGTAGTATCCATTCCGGGCCTAACTATGGCTACACCTTC. Supplemented by reference TRBV19 and TRBJ1-2, the full variable domain reads DGGITQSPKYLFRKEGQNVTLSCEQNLNHDAMYWYRQDPGQGLRLIYYSQIVNDFQKGDIAEGYSVSREKKESFPLTVTSAQKNPTAFYLCASSIHSGPNYGYTFGSGTRLTVV.

The rearrangement joins TRBV5-8 to TRBJ2-5; TRBD1 aligns across 8 bases. V dropped 7 bases and J dropped 5; count of bases not matched to a gene: 19. The CDR3 is 17 residues long. Germline V gene data show CDR1 as SGHTS and CDR2 as YDEGEE. The CDR3 DNA follows: TGTGCCAGCCTTTTAGGGGTCTGGACAGGGCTGTCGGAGACCCAGTACTTC. It codes for CASLLGVWTGLSETQYF.

This clone occurred a few times. V and J are TRBV6-2 or TRBV6-3 and TRBJ1-5; D unresolved. The CDR3 length is 13 residues. Germline V gives CDR1 MNHEY, CDR2 SVGEGT. V shed 0 bases and J shed 6 bases, with 6 bases lying between them. For the CDR3, the DNA is TGTGCCAGCAGTTACTCAGGAGTTCAGCCCCAGCATTTT. Translated, it gives CASSYSGVQPQHF.

The rearrangement links TRBV18 to TRBJ1-1; D is undetermined. This CDR3 spans 14 amino acids. Germline V gene sequence: CDR1 KGHSH, CDR2 LQKENI. The V and J ends lost 6 bases and 7 bases respectively, with 18 bases between them. Here the CDR3 DNA reads TGTGCCAGCTCTTTTTCGGCAACATTGAATGAAGCTTTCTTT. It is translated as CASSFSATLNEAFF.